This T cell receptor beta chain was captured by sequencing in a study of T cell responses to AZD1222 COVID-19 vaccine. Method: immunoSEQ multiplex PCR; TCRdb's copy keeps in-frame clones and lacks some. This table holds 65,000 to 70,000 clones, around four fifths found once. Trimming removed 0 bases from V and 6 bases from J, with 14 bases in between. Germline CDR1 is SNHLY and CDR2 is FYNNEI. This CDR3 region has 15 residues. A few counts support this clone. The chain is built from TRBV2 and TRBJ2-5; D is ambiguous. The source is an adult in good health. Sequences were derived from peripheral blood, sampled on day 0 of AZD1222 vaccination. The CDR3 here is CASSEARRSRKTQYF. The CDR3 DNA sequence: TGTGCCAGCAGTGAAGCGCGCAGGAGTAGGAAGACCCAGTACTTC.